Listed below are T cell receptor beta chains from one sample, sequenced in a study of spatial heterogeneity in lung cancer. Each CDR3 protein is one row after TCRdb ran MiXCR on the 5' RACE reads. Among about 75,000 distinct CDR3 sequences, roughly 15% were seen once, and the ten largest hold 7.2%. The sequencing used PBMCs, collected at surgery. The origin of the receptors is a male donor with early-stage non-small cell lung cancer. Each CDR3 is given without its conserved first and last residue.

v_call cdr3_aa
TRBV21-1 ASPKGGTLDVGTDTQY
TRBV29-1 SVEWVTEAF
TRBV3-1 ASSQGWVLEQY
TRBV6-1 ASSAPDRASYEQY
TRBV29-1 SVHSYDTEAF
TRBV7-9 ASSHPTGWVNSNQPQH
TRBV7-9 ASSLLGSEAF
TRBV15 ATSRVQETQY
TRBV3-1 ASSLIAGVIDTQY
TRBV7-2 ASSPGVSGMTDTQY
TRBV12-3/TRBV12-4 ASSYGQGLH
TRBV20-1 SAEGPLTRLNEQF
TRBV7-2 ASSSTSRFTDTQY
TRBV5-4 ASSLGAGNNEQF
TRBV20-1 SATRDREAF
TRBV7-2 ASSPNQGLGAEAF
TRBV7-2 ASSPGGGNYGYT
TRBV10-3 AIRGESPYNEQF
TRBV18 ASSPGTGTYNEQF
TRBV10-3 AISFAVMGEQY
TRBV11-2 ASSPPGGRVNTEAF
TRBV12-3/TRBV12-4 ASSSGGYSNQPQH
TRBV11-2 ASSLGTSSTDTQY
TRBV6-2/TRBV6-3 ASSHTSGSYNEQF
TRBV6-6 ASKDSNQPQH
TRBV6-2/TRBV6-3 ASSPEIPPRHGYT
TRBV6-5 ASRRGLASGEQY
TRBV7-2 ASSPWSGETQY
TRBV10-2 ASSEMRGSTDTQY
TRBV3-1 ASSHINTGSQAF
TRBV15 ATSSRTLSDTQY
TRBV5-1 ASSPMSGSHQETQY
TRBV5-1 ASSLTGTGVGAF
TRBV4-3 ASSQVGLAPYEQY
TRBV15 ATRGVGGDMRDTEAF
TRBV12-3/TRBV12-4 ASSLPGMNTEAF
TRBV5-1 ASSLVGDTEAF
TRBV6-6 ASSSPGAMNTEAF
TRBV29-1 SQGGGSTDTQY
TRBV2 ASSVGRNYEQY
TRBV5-4 ASSFSGTEAWF
TRBV18 ASSPTGLREKLF
TRBV29-1 SVGGGSYNEQF
TRBV5-4 ASSLDWGLAGTGEQF
TRBV29-1 SVYWDRDGYT
TRBV4-1 ASSQGGLAGRNEQF
TRBV3-1 ASSQDPGGEQF
TRBV6-1 ASAAEFYQETQY
TRBV7-3 ASSPGAGGPYNEQF
TRBV6-1 ASTQKAAGGYT
TRBV27 ASSFSPIGQDTQY
TRBV24-1 ATSDIASSYNEQF
TRBV20-1 SARDGGRENYGYT
TRBV7-9 ASSLGTGRDGYT
TRBV12-3/TRBV12-4 ASSRTAGANVLT